This TCR beta chain comes out of a study of OX40 agonist ivuxolimab in advanced cancers. In regard to this clone: The antigen is unknown.

Data came from immunoSEQ multiplex PCR; TCRdb stores just in-frame clones and leaves some out. Found here are 15,000 to 20,000 clones, about nine tenths of them singletons; the top ten hold roughly 34%. Study results and caveats: At 0.1 to 3.0 mg/kg and by week 6, clonal expansion occurred in CD4+ and CD8+ blood T cells. In the 0.1-3.0 mg/kg groups, partial responders showed among the lowest expansion.

Trimming took 3 bases from V and 7 from J, leaving 11 bases between them. This CDR3 contains 13 residues. The germline V gene has CDR1 SGHDT and CDR2 YYEEEE. The chain employs TRBV5-6 and TRBJ2-1; a weak D match, TRBD2 (6 bases). This TCR derives from an adult with an advanced solid tumor such as melanoma, head and neck, liver or kidney cancer. The sequenced sample was CD4+ or CD8+ T cells sorted from blood, obtained in a trial of the OX40 agonist ivuxolimab. The CDR3 protein is CASSWGTSNEQFF. CDR3 bases: TGTGCCAGCAGCTGGGGGACTTCGAATGAGCAGTTCTTC. Variable domain in full (rest from reference TRBV5-6 and TRBJ2-1): DAGVTQSPTHLIKTRGQQVTLRCSPKSGHDTVSWYQQALGQGPQFIFQYYEEEERQRGNFPDRFSGHQFPNYSSELNVNALLLGDSALYLCASSWGTSNEQFFGPGTRLTVL.